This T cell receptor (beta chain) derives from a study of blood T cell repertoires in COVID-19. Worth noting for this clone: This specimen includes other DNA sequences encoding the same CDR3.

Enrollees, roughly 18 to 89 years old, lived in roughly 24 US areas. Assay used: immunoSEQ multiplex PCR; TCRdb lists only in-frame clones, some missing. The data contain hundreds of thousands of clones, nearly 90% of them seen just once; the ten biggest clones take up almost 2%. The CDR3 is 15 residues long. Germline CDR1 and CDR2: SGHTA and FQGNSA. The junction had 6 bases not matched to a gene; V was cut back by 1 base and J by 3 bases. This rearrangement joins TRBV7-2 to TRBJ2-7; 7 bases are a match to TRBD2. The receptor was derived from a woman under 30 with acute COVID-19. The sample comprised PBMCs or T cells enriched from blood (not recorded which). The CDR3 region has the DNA TGTGCCAGCAGCTTAGGAGGCGGCGGGAGCTACGAGCAGTACTTC. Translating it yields CASSLGGGGSYEQYF.